One sample yielded the 22 T cell receptor beta chains listed below, sequenced in a study of blood T cell repertoires in COVID-19. TCRdb's copy holds only in-frame clones and misses some; the assay was immunoSEQ multiplex PCR. Of 200,000 to 300,000 clones listed, roughly 91% are singletons. The sample comprised PBMCs or T cells enriched from blood (not recorded which). The receptor set was obtained from a woman in her 30s with acute COVID-19.

This chain joins TRBV2 and TRBJ2-2; tentative D call: TRBD1 (5 bases). This CDR3 spans 18 amino acids. Germline assignment: CDR1 SNHLY and CDR2 FYNNEI. Trimming removed 6 bases from V and 2 bases from J, with 22 bases in between. CDR3 bases: TGTGCCAGCAGACTACGAAGGGTTGTGGGGCCCAACACCGGGGAGCTGTTTTTT. Residues: CASRLRRVVGPNTGELFF.

V usage is TRBV5-1 and J usage is TRBJ2-7, with 8 positions matching TRBD1. Germline V lookup: CDR1 SGHRS, CDR2 YFSETQ. This CDR3 region has 14 residues. V was clipped by 0 bases and J by 4 bases; unmatched bases: 3. The CDR3: CASSLGQGPYEQYF. CDR3 bases: TGCGCCAGCAGCTTGGGACAGGGGCCTTACGAGCAGTACTTC. The full variable domain, completed using reference TRBV5-1 and TRBJ2-7, is KAGVTQTPRYLIKTRGQQVTLSCSPISGHRSVSWYQQTPGQGLQFLFEYFSETQRNKGNFPGRFSGRQFSNSRSEMNVSTLELGDSALYLCASSLGQGPYEQYFGPGTRLTVT.

The genes are TRBV2 and TRBJ2-1; 7 bases fit TRBD1. Germline values: CDR1 SNHLY, CDR2 FYNNEI. With V trimmed by 10 bases and J by 0 bases, 6 bases remained unmatched. This CDR3 contains 14 residues. CDR3 bases: TGTGCCATTCTCCGGGACAGCTCCTACAATGAGCAGTTCTTC. Protein sequence: CAILRDSSYNEQFF.

CDR3 in amino acids: CASSLGTGVDGYTF. In DNA form, the CDR3 reads TGCGCCAGCAGCTTAGGCACAGGGGTCGATGGCTACACCTTC. The chain joins TRBV5-1 to TRBJ1-2; the match to TRBD1 covers 7 bases. V lost 2 bases to trimming and J lost 6 bases; unmatched junction nucleotides: 7. This CDR3 is 14 amino acids long. CDR1 and CDR2 from the germline V gene are SGHRS and YFSETQ.

This sequence joins TRBV7-2 and TRBJ2-3; TRBD1 agrees at 7 bases. The CDR3 is 14 amino acids. Looked up from germline, CDR1 is SGHTA and CDR2 is FQGNSA. V lost 6 bases to trimming and J lost 2 bases; unmatched junction nucleotides: 5. The CDR3 region is CASSWGQNTDTQYF. In DNA, the CDR3 is TGTGCCAGCAGTTGGGGACAGAACACAGATACGCAGTATTTT.

This clone has just a few counts. V gene TRBV7-2 combines with J gene TRBJ2-7; 9 nucleotides match TRBD2. The CDR3 is 15 amino acids. The trim removed 1 base at V and 1 base at J, leaving 2 bases unmatched. Germline V gives CDR1 SGHTA, CDR2 FQGNSA. The CDR3 coding sequence is TGTGCCAGCAGCTTAGGAGCGGGGGGTTCCTACGAGCAGTACTTC. It translates to CASSLGAGGSYEQYF.

The chain has TRBV7-2 and TRBJ1-1; tentative D call: TRBD1 (6 bases). The CDR3 is 12 residues long. Germline CDR1 SGHTA, CDR2 FQGNSA. V was shortened by 1 base and J by 10 bases, with 10 bases between the two germline ends. The CDR3 region has the DNA TGTGCCAGCAGCTTAGTCCCCAGGGGAGCTTTCTTT. Translated, it gives CASSLVPRGAFF.

This chain uses TRBV6-6 with TRBJ1-5; 7 nucleotides line up with TRBD1. Germline V lookup: CDR1 MNHNY, CDR2 SVGAGI (reference sequence). Losses at the gene ends were 4 bases for V and 7 bases for J; bases not matched to a gene: 7. CDR3 length: 14 residues. The DNA of the CDR3 is TGTGCCAGCAGTTCAGACAGGGAGAGACAGCCCCAGCATTTT. Amino acids: CASSSDRERQPQHF.

The J gene is TRBJ1-5, the V gene TRBV19; 8 bases line up with TRBD1. Germline CDR1 reads LNHDA; CDR2 reads SQIVND (reference sequence). CDR3 size: 15 residues. With V trimmed by 2 bases and J by 3 bases, 3 bases remained unmatched. This CDR3 is CASSINRGNNQPQHF. DNA for the CDR3: TGTGCCAGTAGTATAAACAGGGGGAACAATCAGCCCCAGCATTTT.

The J gene is TRBJ1-5, the V gene TRBV4-3; D remains ambiguous. V dropped 1 base and J dropped 9 bases, with 13 bases sitting between them. CDR1 and CDR2 (germline): LGHNA, YSLEER. The CDR3 totals 14 residues. CDR3: CASSQGQAQGPQHF. The CDR3 DNA is TGCGCCAGCAGCCAAGGGCAGGCTCAAGGGCCCCAGCATTTT.

A single count supports this clone. V usage is TRBV15 and J usage is TRBJ1-5; the D gene is possibly TRBD1 (5 bases). Per germline, CDR1 LNHNV and CDR2 YYDKDF (reference sequence). The CDR3 covers 13 residues. The V end lost 1 base, the J end lost 6 bases, and 7 bases lay between the germline ends. This chain's CDR3 is CATSRARGQPQHF. CDR3 coding DNA: TGTGCCACCAGCAGAGCAAGGGGTCAGCCCCAGCATTTT.

The V and J genes are TRBV5-1 and TRBJ1-6; the match to TRBD1 covers 7 bases. The length of the CDR3 is 15 residues. Trimming removed 3 bases from V and 10 bases from J; junction bases left unmatched: 10. Germline V gene lookup returns CDR1 SGHRS and CDR2 YFSETQ. CDR3 in amino acids: CASSSGTVTGSPLHF. CDR3 DNA: TGCGCCAGCAGCTCCGGGACAGTGACTGGGTCACCCCTCCACTTT.

The chain carries TRBV3-1 (or the pseudogene TRBV3-2) and TRBJ1-2, with TRBD1 identical over 7 bases. V lost 0 bases, J lost 4 bases, and 8 bases stayed unmatched. CDR3 length: 16 amino acids. The germline V gene encodes CDR1 LGHDT and CDR2 YNNKEL (reference sequence). The CDR3 is CASSQDIGGGAYGYTF. For the CDR3, the DNA is TGTGCCAGCAGCCAAGACATCGGAGGGGGCGCCTATGGCTACACCTTC.

This clone came up once. This specimen includes other DNA sequences encoding the same CDR3. This chain links TRBV18 with TRBJ2-7; 8 nucleotides align to TRBD1. The germline V gene has CDR1 KGHSH and CDR2 LQKENI. V lost 2 bases to trimming and J lost 2 bases; unmatched junction nucleotides: 2. There are 14 residues in the CDR3. The CDR3 sequence: CASSPGQGTYEQYF. CDR3 nucleotide sequence: TGTGCCAGCTCACCAGGACAGGGAACCTACGAGCAGTACTTC.

The J gene is TRBJ2-2, the V gene TRBV7-8; perhaps TRBD1 as D (7 bases). Trimming shortened V by 6 bases and J by 1 base, and 15 bases separated the two germline ends. The germline CDR1 and CDR2 sequences are SGHVS and FQNEAQ. CDR3 size: 16 residues. Here the CDR3 DNA reads TGTGCCAGCAGTTCCAGGGGGGACAGGAACACCGGGGAGCTGTTTTTT. Translation: CASSSRGDRNTGELFF.

This chain connects TRBV11-2 to TRBJ2-5; D possibly corresponds to TRBD1 (6 bases). This CDR3 spans 14 amino acids. V gave up 11 bases and J gave up 3 bases, with 19 bases separating them. Germline V gives CDR1 SGHAT, CDR2 FQNNGV. In DNA, the CDR3 is TGTGCCGGGACACTGCAGGGGATGAAAGAGACCCAGTACTTC. Translating it yields CAGTLQGMKETQYF.

The chain carries TRBV25-1 and TRBJ1-4, with TRBD1 matching over 7 bases. Trimming cost V 8 bases and J 5 bases; bases outside gene matches: 5. Looked up from germline, CDR1 is MGHDK and CDR2 is SYGVNS. CDR3 length equals 13 residues. The chain's CDR3 is CASRGGGNEKLFF. CDR3 bases: TGTGCCAGCCGAGGGGGCGGGAATGAAAAACTGTTTTTT.

The chain links TRBV3-1 (or the pseudogene TRBV3-2) to TRBJ1-1; the D gene is possibly TRBD1 (5 bases). This CDR3 spans 16 amino acids. V dropped 4 bases and J dropped 4 bases, with 19 bases sitting between them. Germline assignment: CDR1 LGHDT and CDR2 YNNKEL (reference sequence). The DNA of the CDR3 is TGTGCCAGCAGCCCAAACCTTAACAGGCGTCTCACTGAAGCTTTCTTT. It encodes CASSPNLNRRLTEAFF.

CDR3 residues: CASSLRGDQETQYF. CDR3 DNA: TGTGCCAGCAGCTTAAGGGGGGACCAAGAGACCCAGTACTTC. The gene calls are TRBV7-3 and TRBJ2-5; a weak D match, TRBD2 (6 bases). Germline values: CDR1 SGHTA, CDR2 FQGTGA. The CDR3 is 14 residues long. Trimming cost V 1 base and J 0 bases, with 6 bases left between them.

The gene calls are TRBV6-5 and TRBJ1-1; 7 bases are shared with TRBD1. The V gene's germline CDR1 is MNHEY and CDR2 SVGAGI. Trimming at V came to 8 bases and at J to 1 base, leaving 4 bases not matched to a gene. CDR3 length: 13 amino acids. The CDR3 spells CASRYRGNTEAFF. The CDR3 DNA reads TGTGCCAGCCGATACAGGGGGAACACTGAAGCTTTCTTT.

The chain couples TRBV9 to TRBJ1-5; TRBD1 matches at 9 bases. Trimming took 0 bases from V and 9 from J; bases not matched to a gene: 13. Germline V gives CDR1 SGDLS, CDR2 YYNGEE. The CDR3 consists of 17 residues. For the CDR3, the DNA is TGTGCCAGCAGCGTAGAGGGGGGTGAGGGACAGGGCAGGCCCCAGCATTTT. This sequence encodes CASSVEGGEGQGRPQHF. Together with reference TRBV9 and TRBJ1-5, the CDR3 gives the full variable domain: DSGVTQTPKHLITATGQRVTLRCSPRSGDLSVYWYQQSLDQGLQFLIQYYNGEERAKGNILERFSAQQFPDLHSELNLSSLELGDSALYFCASSVEGGEGQGRPQHFGDGTRLSIL.

The chain recombines TRBV29-1 with TRBJ1-5; possible D gene TRBD1, 5 bases. The V and J ends lost 4 bases and 5 bases respectively, with 12 bases between them. Germline assignment: CDR1 SQVTM and CDR2 ANQGSEA. The CDR3 is 13 amino acids. CDR3 sequence: CSVGEGNYQPQHF. The CDR3 DNA follows: TGCAGCGTTGGGGAGGGGAATTATCAGCCCCAGCATTTT.